The 10 T cell receptor beta chains below were found in one sample sequenced in a study of T cell responses to AZD1222 COVID-19 vaccine. TCRdb's table, derived via immunoSEQ multiplex PCR, lists solely in-frame clones and lacks some. The data hold over 100,000 clones, with 70% to 90% observed a single time. The sequencing here drew on peripheral blood, taken on day 0 of AZD1222 vaccination. All receptors derive from an adult in good health.

V gene TRBV6-6 combines with J gene TRBJ1-2; no definite D call. This CDR3 has 13 residues. In germline, CDR1 is MNHNY, CDR2 SVGAGI (reference sequence). V dropped 7 bases and J dropped 8 bases, with 17 bases sitting between them. The CDR3 coding sequence is TGTGCCAGCACAGACGGCGGCCGAGCGGGCTACACCTTC. Translation gives CASTDGGRAGYTF.

V is TRBV19 and J is TRBJ2-7; 10 bases map to TRBD1. From germline, CDR1 is LNHDA and CDR2 SQIVND (reference sequence). V gave up 5 bases and J gave up 3 bases; unmatched junction bases: 7. CDR3 length: 15 residues. Written as DNA, the CDR3 is TGTGCCAGTAGTCCAGGGACAGGGGCGGTCTACGAGCAGTACTTC. As protein: CASSPGTGAVYEQYF. Full variable domain (rest looked up from reference TRBV19 and TRBJ2-7): DGGITQSPKYLFRKEGQNVTLSCEQNLNHDAMYWYRQDPGQGLRLIYYSQIVNDFQKGDIAEGYSVSREKKESFPLTVTSAQKNPTAFYLCASSPGTGAVYEQYFGPGTRLTVT.

This chain links TRBV11-3 with TRBJ2-1; the match to TRBD2 covers 8 bases. Trimming removed 5 bases from V and 5 bases from J; junction bases left unmatched: 17. Germline V CDR1 and CDR2: SGHNT, YENEEA. There are 18 residues in the CDR3. The CDR3 nucleotides read TGTGCCAGCAGCCCTCGTGGTAGGCCGGGAGGGAACCACAATGAGCAGTTCTTC. Translating gives CASSPRGRPGGNHNEQFF. Drawing the rest from reference TRBV11-3 and TRBJ2-1, the complete variable domain is EAGVVQSPRYKIIEKKQPVAFWCNPISGHNTLYWYLQNLGQGPELLIRYENEEAVDDSQLPKDRFSAERLKGVDSTLKIQPAELGDSAVYLCASSPRGRPGGNHNEQFFGPGTRLTVL.

V usage is TRBV10-1 and J usage is TRBJ1-5, with D unresolved. Trimming removed 3 bases at V and 4 bases at J, with 7 bases between. Germline V CDR1 and CDR2: WNHNN, SYGVQD (reference sequence). The CDR3 runs 13 residues. In DNA, the CDR3 is TGCGCCAGCAGTGACGGTGTAAATCAGCCCCAGCATTTT. The encoded protein is CASSDGVNQPQHF.

V and J are TRBV2 and TRBJ2-5; TRBD1 matches 9 bases. Trimming took 8 bases from V and 5 from J; bases not matched to a gene: 9. Germline V gives CDR1 SNHLY, CDR2 FYNNEI. The CDR3 has 14 amino acids. The DNA for the CDR3 is TGTGCCAGCCGACCTGGGACAGGGTCTGAGACCCAGTACTTC. Its protein product is CASRPGTGSETQYF.

The gene calls are TRBV7-2 and TRBJ2-1; 8 positions agree with TRBD2. The CDR3 covers 16 residues. The germline V gene encodes CDR1 SGHTA and CDR2 FQGNSA. Trimming removed 3 bases from V and 4 bases from J; junction bases left unmatched: 8. CDR3 nucleotide sequence: TGTGCCAGCAGCTTGGAAGGTACTAGCGGATACAATGAGCAGTTCTTC. This encodes CASSLEGTSGYNEQFF.

J is TRBJ1-5 and V is TRBV12-3 or TRBV12-4; maybe TRBD1 (5 bases). V was cut by 4 bases and J by 4 bases, with 5 bases left in between. This CDR3 spans 12 amino acids. DNA of the CDR3: TGTGCCAGCAGTTCAGGGAATCAGCCCCAGCATTTT. Protein sequence: CASSSGNQPQHF.

This sequence joins TRBV5-1 and TRBJ2-1, with D uncertain. CDR1 and CDR2 from the germline V gene are SGHRS and YFSETQ. The V gene lost 0 bases and the J gene lost 0 bases, with 13 bases spanning the gap. The length of the CDR3 is 17 residues. CDR3 coding DNA: TGCGCCAGCAGCTTGGGGTCCTTCAGGCTCTCCTACAATGAGCAGTTCTTC. This encodes CASSLGSFRLSYNEQFF. The full variable domain, in which reference TRBV5-1 and TRBJ2-1 provide the parts outside the CDR3, is KAGVTQTPRYLIKTRGQQVTLSCSPISGHRSVSWYQQTPGQGLQFLFEYFSETQRNKGNFPGRFSGRQFSNSRSEMNVSTLELGDSALYLCASSLGSFRLSYNEQFFGPGTRLTVL.

This chain joins TRBV7-9 and TRBJ2-7; TRBD1 might be the D (5 bases). From germline, CDR1 is SEHNR and CDR2 FQNEAQ (reference sequence). The V gene lost 4 bases and the J gene lost 3 bases, with 10 bases spanning the gap. The CDR3 is 13 residues long. The CDR3 DNA follows: TGTGCCAGCAGCTCCGACAGAAACTACGAGCAGTACTTC. Its protein product is CASSSDRNYEQYF.

This clone has just one count. The chain joins TRBV19 to TRBJ2-7; a possible D gene is TRBD1 (5 bases). CDR1 LNHDA and CDR2 SQIVND come from the germline V gene (reference sequence). This CDR3 has 18 residues. V shed 1 base and J shed 2 bases, with 21 bases lying between them. CDR3 DNA: TGTGCCAGTAGTATAGTTAAGGGGTCGGCGGATATCGCCTACGAGCAGTACTTC. This sequence encodes CASSIVKGSADIAYEQYF.